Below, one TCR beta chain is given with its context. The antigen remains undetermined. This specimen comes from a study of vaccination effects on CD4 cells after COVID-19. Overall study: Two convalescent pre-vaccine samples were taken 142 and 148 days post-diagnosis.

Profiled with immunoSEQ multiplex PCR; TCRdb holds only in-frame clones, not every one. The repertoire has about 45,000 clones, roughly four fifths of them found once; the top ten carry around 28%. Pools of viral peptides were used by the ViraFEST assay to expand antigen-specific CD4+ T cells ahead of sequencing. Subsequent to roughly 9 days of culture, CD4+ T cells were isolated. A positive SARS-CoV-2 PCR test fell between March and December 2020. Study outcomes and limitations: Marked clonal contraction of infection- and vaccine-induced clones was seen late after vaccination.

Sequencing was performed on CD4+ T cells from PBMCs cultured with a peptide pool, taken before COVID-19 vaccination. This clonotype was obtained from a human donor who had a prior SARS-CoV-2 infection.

The CDR3 nucleotides read TGTGCCAGCAGTAAAGGGGCAGATACGCAGTATTTT. Protein product: CASSKGADTQYF. The gene calls are TRBV6-2 or TRBV6-3 and TRBJ2-3; perhaps TRBD1 as D (5 bases). This CDR3 is 12 amino acids long. The V gene lost 5 bases and the J gene lost 4 bases, with 7 bases spanning the gap. The germline V gene encodes CDR1 MNHEY and CDR2 SVGEGT.